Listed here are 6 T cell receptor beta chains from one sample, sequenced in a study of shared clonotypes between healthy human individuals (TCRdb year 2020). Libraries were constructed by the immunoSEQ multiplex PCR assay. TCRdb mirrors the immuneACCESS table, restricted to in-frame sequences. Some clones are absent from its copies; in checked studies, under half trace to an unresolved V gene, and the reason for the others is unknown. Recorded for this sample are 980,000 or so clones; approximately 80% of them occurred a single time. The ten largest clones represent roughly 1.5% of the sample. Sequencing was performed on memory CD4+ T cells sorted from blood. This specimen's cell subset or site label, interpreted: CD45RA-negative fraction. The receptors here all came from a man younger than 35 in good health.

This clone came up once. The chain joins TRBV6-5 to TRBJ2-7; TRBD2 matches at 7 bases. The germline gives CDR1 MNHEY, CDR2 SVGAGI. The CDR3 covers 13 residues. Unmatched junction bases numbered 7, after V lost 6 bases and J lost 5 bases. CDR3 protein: CASRGGSSNEQYF. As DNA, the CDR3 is TGTGCCAGCAGGGGCGGGAGTAGCAACGAGCAGTACTTC.

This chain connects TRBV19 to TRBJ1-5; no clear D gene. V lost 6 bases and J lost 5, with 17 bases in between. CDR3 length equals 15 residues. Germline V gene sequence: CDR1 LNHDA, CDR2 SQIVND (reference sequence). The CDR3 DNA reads TGTGCCAGTAGGGAATCGGCTAGGCGGGATCAGCCCCAGCATTTT. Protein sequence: CASRESARRDQPQHF.

The CDR3 sequence is CASVMGGGSHEQYF. CDR3 nucleotides: TGTGCCAGCGTCATGGGGGGAGGTTCCCACGAGCAGTACTTC. The chain couples TRBV5-5 to TRBJ2-7; D is perhaps TRBD2 (6 bases). Germline-derived CDR1 and CDR2 are SGHKS and YYEKEE (reference sequence). Trimming took 7 bases from V and 5 from J, leaving 19 bases between them. The CDR3 consists of 14 residues.

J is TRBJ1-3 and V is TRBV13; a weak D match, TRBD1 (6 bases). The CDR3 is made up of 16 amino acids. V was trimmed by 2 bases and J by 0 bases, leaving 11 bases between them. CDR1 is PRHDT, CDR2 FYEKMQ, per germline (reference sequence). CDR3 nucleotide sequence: TGTGCCAGCAGCTTAAAGGGGGGCCGCTCTGGAAACACCATATATTTT. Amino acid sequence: CASSLKGGRSGNTIYF.

Written as DNA, the CDR3 is TGTGCCAGCAGCACGCACATTGAGCCTGCCAAAAACATTCAGTACTTC. It is translated as CASSTHIEPAKNIQYF. The chain is built from TRBV5-5 and TRBJ2-4; D unresolved. V dropped 4 bases and J dropped 1 base, with 15 bases sitting between them. The CDR3 has 16 residues. Germline V gene sequence: CDR1 SGHKS, CDR2 YYEKEE (reference sequence).

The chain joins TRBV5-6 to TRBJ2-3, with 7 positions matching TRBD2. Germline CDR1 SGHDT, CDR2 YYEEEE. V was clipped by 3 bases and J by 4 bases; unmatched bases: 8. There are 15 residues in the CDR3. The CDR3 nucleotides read TGTGCCAGCAGCTCGCCGACTAGCTCCCCAGATACGCAGTATTTT. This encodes CASSSPTSSPDTQYF. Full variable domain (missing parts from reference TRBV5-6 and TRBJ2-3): DAGVTQSPTHLIKTRGQQVTLRCSPKSGHDTVSWYQQALGQGPQFIFQYYEEEERQRGNFPDRFSGHQFPNYSSELNVNALLLGDSALYLCASSSPTSSPDTQYFGPGTRLTVL.